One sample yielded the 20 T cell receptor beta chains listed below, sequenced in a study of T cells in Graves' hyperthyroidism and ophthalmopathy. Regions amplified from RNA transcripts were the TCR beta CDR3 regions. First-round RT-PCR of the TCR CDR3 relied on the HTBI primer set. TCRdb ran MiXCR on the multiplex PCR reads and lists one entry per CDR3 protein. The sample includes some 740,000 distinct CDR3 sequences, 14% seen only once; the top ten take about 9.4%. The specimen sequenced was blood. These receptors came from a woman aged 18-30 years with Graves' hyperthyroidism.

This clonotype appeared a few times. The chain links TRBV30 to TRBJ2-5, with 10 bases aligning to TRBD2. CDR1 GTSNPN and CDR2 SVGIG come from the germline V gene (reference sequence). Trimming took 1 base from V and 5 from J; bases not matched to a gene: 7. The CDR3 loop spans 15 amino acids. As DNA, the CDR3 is TGTGCCTGGAGTGGCCAAGCGGGAGGGCCGGAGACCCAGTACTTC. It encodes CAWSGQAGGPETQYF.

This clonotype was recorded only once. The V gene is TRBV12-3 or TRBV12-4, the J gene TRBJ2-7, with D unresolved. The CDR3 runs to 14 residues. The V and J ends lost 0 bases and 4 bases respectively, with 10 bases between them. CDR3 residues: CASSLADTRYEQYF. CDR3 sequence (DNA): TGTGCCAGCAGTTTAGCAGACACGAGGTACGAGCAGTACTTC.

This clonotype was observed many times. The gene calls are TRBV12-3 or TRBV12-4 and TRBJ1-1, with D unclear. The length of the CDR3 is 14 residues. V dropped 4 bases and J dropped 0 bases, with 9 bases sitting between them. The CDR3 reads CASSSLTVNTEAFF. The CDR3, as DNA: TGTGCCAGCAGTTCCCTTACAGTGAACACTGAAGCTTTCTTT.

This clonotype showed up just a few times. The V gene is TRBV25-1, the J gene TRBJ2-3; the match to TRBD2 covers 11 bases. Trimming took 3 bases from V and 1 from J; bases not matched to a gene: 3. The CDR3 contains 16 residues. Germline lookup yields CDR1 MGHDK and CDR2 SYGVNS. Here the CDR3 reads CASSDRLAGRTDTQYF. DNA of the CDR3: TGTGCCAGCAGTGACCGACTAGCGGGGCGCACAGATACGCAGTATTTT. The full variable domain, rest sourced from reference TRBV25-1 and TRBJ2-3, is EADIYQTPRYLVIGTGKKITLECSQTMGHDKMYWYQQDPGMELHLIHYSYGVNSTEKGDLSSESTVSRIRTEHFPLTLESARPSHTSQYLCASSDRLAGRTDTQYFGPGTRLTVL.

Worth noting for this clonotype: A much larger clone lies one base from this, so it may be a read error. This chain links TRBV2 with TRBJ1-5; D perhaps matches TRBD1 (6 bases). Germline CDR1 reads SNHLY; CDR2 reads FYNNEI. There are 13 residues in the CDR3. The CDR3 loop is CVSTGGAGQPQHF. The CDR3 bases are TGTGTCAGCACCGGGGGCGCGGGGCAGCCCCAGCATTTT.

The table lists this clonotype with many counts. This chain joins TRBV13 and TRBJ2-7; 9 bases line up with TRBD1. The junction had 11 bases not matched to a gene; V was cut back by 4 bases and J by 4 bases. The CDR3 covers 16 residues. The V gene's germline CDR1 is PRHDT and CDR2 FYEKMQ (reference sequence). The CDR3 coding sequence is TGTGCCAGCAGCTCCCCCTCCGGGACAGGGACTTACGAGCAGTACTTC. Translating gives CASSSPSGTGTYEQYF.

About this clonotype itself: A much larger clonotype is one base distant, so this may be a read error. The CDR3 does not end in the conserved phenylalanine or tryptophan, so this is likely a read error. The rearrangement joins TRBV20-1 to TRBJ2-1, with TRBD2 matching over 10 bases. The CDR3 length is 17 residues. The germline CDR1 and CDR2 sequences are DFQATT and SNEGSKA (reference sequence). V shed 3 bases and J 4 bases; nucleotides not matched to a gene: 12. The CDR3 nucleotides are TGCAGTGCTAGGATCTCTAGCGGGAGCGAACGATACAATGAGCAGTTCTCC. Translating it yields CSARISSGSERYNEQFS.

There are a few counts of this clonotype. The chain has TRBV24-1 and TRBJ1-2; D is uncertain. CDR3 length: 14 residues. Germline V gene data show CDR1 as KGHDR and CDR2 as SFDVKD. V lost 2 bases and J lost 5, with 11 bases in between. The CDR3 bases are TGTGCCACCAGTGATTCAACAGACCTATATGGCTACACCTTC. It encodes CATSDSTDLYGYTF.

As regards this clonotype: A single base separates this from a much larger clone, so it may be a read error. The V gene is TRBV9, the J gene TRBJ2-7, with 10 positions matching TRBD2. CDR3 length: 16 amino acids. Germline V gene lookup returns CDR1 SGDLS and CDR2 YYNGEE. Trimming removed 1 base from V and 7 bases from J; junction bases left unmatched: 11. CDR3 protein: CASSVSRTSGYNEQYF. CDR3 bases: TGTGCCAGCAGCGTATCCCGGACTAGCGGTTACAATGAGCAGTACTTC.

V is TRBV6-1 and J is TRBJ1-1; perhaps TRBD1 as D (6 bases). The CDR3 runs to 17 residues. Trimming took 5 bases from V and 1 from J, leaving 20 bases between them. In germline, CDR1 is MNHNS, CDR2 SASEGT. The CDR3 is CASSYAAPGTQNTEAFF. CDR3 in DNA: TGTGCCAGCAGTTACGCGGCCCCCGGGACACAGAACACTGAAGCTTTCTTT.

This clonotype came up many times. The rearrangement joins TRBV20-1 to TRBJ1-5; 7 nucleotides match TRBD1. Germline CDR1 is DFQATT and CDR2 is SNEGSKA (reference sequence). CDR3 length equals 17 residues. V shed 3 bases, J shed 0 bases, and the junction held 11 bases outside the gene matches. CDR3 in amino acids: CSARSRDRQYSNQPQHF. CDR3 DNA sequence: TGCAGTGCTAGGTCCCGGGACAGACAATATAGCAATCAGCCCCAGCATTTT.

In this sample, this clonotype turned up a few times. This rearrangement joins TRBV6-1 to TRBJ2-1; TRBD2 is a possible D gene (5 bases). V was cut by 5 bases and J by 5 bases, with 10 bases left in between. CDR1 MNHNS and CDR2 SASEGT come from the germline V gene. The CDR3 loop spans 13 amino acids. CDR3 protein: CASSLRDNNEQFF. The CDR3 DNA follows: TGTGCCAGCAGTCTGAGGGATAACAATGAGCAGTTCTTC.

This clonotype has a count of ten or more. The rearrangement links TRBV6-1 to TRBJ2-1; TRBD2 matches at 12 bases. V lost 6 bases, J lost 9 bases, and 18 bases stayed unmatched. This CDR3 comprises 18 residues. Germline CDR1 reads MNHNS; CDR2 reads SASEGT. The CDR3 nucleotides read TGTGCCAGCAGGCCGGGACAACGGTGGACTAGCGGGAATAGTGAGCAGTTCTTC. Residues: CASRPGQRWTSGNSEQFF.

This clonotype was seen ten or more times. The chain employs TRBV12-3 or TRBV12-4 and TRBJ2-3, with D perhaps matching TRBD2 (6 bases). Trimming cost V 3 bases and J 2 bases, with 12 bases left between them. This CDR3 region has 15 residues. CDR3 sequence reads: CASSFLAAPTDTQYF. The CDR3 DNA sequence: TGTGCCAGCAGTTTCTTAGCGGCACCCACAGATACGCAGTATTTT.

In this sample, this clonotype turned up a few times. CDR3 bases: TGTGCCAGCAGTCCGGGACTCGTGGATTGGAGCTCCTACGAGCAGTACTTC. Protein sequence: CASSPGLVDWSSYEQYF. This sequence joins TRBV28 and TRBJ2-7; possibly TRBD2 for D (6 bases). Germline loops: CDR1 MDHEN, CDR2 SYDVKM. CDR3 length: 17 residues. V lost 5 bases and J 0 bases, leaving 20 bases between the germline ends.

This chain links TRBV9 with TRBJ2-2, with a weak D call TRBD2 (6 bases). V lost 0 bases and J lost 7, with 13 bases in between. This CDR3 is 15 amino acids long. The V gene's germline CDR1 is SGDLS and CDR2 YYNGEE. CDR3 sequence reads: CASSVVGGSIGELFF. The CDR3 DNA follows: TGTGCCAGCAGCGTAGTCGGAGGGTCTATCGGGGAGCTGTTTTTT.

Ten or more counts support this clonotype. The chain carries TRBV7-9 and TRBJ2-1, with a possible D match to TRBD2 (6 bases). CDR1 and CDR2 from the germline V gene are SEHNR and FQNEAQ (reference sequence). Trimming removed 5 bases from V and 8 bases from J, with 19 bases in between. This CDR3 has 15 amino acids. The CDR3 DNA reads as TGTGCCAGCAGCCGAGGGGACTGGCGTAGCTATGAGCAGTTCTTC. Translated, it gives CASSRGDWRSYEQFF.

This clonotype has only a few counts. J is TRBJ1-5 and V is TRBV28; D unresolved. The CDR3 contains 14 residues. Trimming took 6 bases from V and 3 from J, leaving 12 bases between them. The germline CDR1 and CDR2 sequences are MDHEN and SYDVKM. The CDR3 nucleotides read TGTGCCAGCAGATCCCGCACGGCCAATCAGCCCCAGCATTTT. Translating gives CASRSRTANQPQHF. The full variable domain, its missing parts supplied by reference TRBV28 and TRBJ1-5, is DVKVTQSSRYLVKRTGEKVFLECVQDMDHENMFWYRQDPGLGLRLIYFSYDVKMKEKGDIPEGYSVSREKKERFSLILESASTNQTSMYLCASRSRTANQPQHFGDGTRLSIL.

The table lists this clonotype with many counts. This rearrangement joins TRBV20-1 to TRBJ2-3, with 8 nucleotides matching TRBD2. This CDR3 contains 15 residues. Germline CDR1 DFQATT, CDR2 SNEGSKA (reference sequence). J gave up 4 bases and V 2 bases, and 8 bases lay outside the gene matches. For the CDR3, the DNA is TGCAGTGCTAGACTACGCGGGAGGAGCCCAGATACGCAGTATTTT. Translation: CSARLRGRSPDTQYF.

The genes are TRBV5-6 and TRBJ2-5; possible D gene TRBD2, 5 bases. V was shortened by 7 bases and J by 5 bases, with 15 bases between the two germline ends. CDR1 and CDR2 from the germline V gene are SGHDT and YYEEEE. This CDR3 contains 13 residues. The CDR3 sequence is CASRRWEQETQYF. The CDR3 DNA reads TGTGCCAGCCGACGGTGGGAGCAGGAGACCCAGTACTTC.